The rows below give T cell receptor beta chains drawn from one sample of a study of CD8 T cells in ankylosing spondylitis. One entry per CDR3 protein results from TCRdb running MiXCR on the 5' RACE reads. Of under 250,000 distinct CDR3 sequences detected, 30% to 35% appear once; the ten largest clones hold about 4.2%. The sample was blood, either unsorted or a sorted T cell fraction (not recorded which). The receptor set was obtained from a male donor with ankylosing spondylitis or in good health (not recorded which). Each CDR3 is given with its conserved first and last residue. Each record gives: clone size, V gene, J gene, D gene, CDR3 length, CDR3 protein, CDR3 DNA. A D gene is named only where the DNA matches it firmly. Part of the rows lack a size; the others show once, few, many or a class for expanded clones.

size: -
V: TRBV10-2
J: TRBJ1-6
D: TRBD1
length: 13
CDR3: CASSPSDRLPLHF
DNA: TGCGCCAGCAGCCCCTCGGACAGGCTACCCCTCCACTTT

size: -
V: TRBV7-9
J: TRBJ1-1
D: -
length: 14
CDR3: CASSPDIRMGEAFF
DNA: TGTGCCAGCAGCCCCGACATACGGATGGGTGAAGCTTTCTTT

size: -
V: TRBV12-3/TRBV12-4
J: TRBJ2-7
D: TRBD2
length: 14
CDR3: CASTRGGRGYEQYF
DNA: TGTGCCAGCACCCGGGGGGGAAGGGGATACGAGCAGTACTTC

size: few
V: TRBV5-1
J: TRBJ1-1
D: -
length: 15
CDR3: CASSLDRDLNTEAFF
DNA: TGCGCCAGCAGCTTGGACAGGGATCTGAACACTGAAGCTTTCTTT

size: -
V: TRBV20-1
J: TRBJ2-7
D: -
length: 12
CDR3: CSARDLVGEQYF
DNA: TGCAGTGCTAGAGATCTGGTCGGCGAGCAGTACTTC

size: -
V: TRBV5-8
J: TRBJ2-3
D: -
length: 15
CDR3: CASSTEGRGTDTQYF
DNA: TGTGCCAGCAGCACGGAGGGCAGGGGGACAGATACGCAGTATTTT

size: -
V: TRBV20-1
J: TRBJ1-3
D: -
length: 13
CDR3: CSALHVSGNTIYF
DNA: TGCAGTGCTTTACATGTCTCTGGAAACACCATATATTTT

size: few
V: TRBV4-1
J: TRBJ2-3
D: -
length: 13
CDR3: CASSQGLGRTQYF
DNA: TGCGCCAGCAGCCAGGGTTTAGGGCGTACGCAGTATTTT

size: -
V: TRBV20-1
J: TRBJ2-4
D: -
length: 15
CDR3: CSARPNFVAKNIQYF
DNA: TGCAGTGCTAGGCCCAACTTCGTAGCCAAAAACATTCAGTACTTC

size: -
V: TRBV7-9
J: TRBJ1-5
D: TRBD1
length: 15
CDR3: CASSRGTGSNQPQHF
DNA: TGTGCCAGCAGCCGTGGGACAGGTAGCAATCAGCCCCAGCATTTT

size: few
V: TRBV6-1
J: TRBJ2-7
D: TRBD1
length: 13
CDR3: CASRGTGRHEQYF
DNA: TGTGCCAGCAGAGGGACAGGGCGTCATGAGCAGTACTTC

size: -
V: TRBV20-1
J: TRBJ1-2
D: -
length: 11
CDR3: CSARDFYGYTF
DNA: TGCAGTGCTAGGGATTTCTATGGCTACACCTTC

size: few
V: TRBV3-1
J: TRBJ1-2
D: -
length: 14
CDR3: CASSPTGTSYGYTF
DNA: TGTGCCAGCAGCCCCACCGGGACAAGCTATGGCTACACCTTC

size: -
V: TRBV6-1
J: TRBJ2-3
D: TRBD2
length: 19
CDR3: CASLQSRLAGDTSTDTQYF
DNA: TGTGCCAGCCTCCAGAGTAGGCTAGCGGGGGACACTAGCACAGATACGCAGTATTTT

size: few
V: TRBV29-1
J: TRBJ2-3
D: TRBD2
length: 13
CDR3: CSGGGRVTDTQYF
DNA: TGCAGCGGCGGGGGGCGTGTCACAGATACGCAGTATTTT

size: -
V: TRBV20-1
J: TRBJ2-7
D: -
length: 11
CDR3: CSARQSYEQYF
DNA: TGCAGTGCGAGACAGAGCTACGAGCAGTACTTC

size: -
V: TRBV6-1
J: TRBJ2-3
D: -
length: 15
CDR3: CASSSDHLSTDTQYF
DNA: TGTGCCAGCAGCTCCGACCATCTAAGCACAGATACGCAGTATTTT

size: -
V: TRBV7-2
J: TRBJ2-7
D: -
length: 14
CDR3: CASSPLRDNDEQYF
DNA: TGTGCCAGCAGCCCTCTCCGGGACAATGACGAGCAGTACTTC

size: -
V: TRBV20-1
J: TRBJ2-2
D: -
length: 17
CDR3: CSARDQGILPNTGELFF
DNA: TGCAGTGCTAGAGATCAGGGCATCCTCCCAAACACCGGGGAGCTGTTTTTT

size: -
V: TRBV7-9
J: TRBJ2-2
D: -
length: 14
CDR3: CASSLSADTGELFF
DNA: TGTGCCAGCAGCTTATCGGCAGACACCGGGGAGCTGTTTTTT

size: -
V: TRBV28
J: TRBJ2-6
D: -
length: 16
CDR3: CASSLPGGSGANVLTF
DNA: TGTGCCAGCAGTTTACCCGGGGGATCTGGGGCCAACGTCCTGACTTTC

size: -
V: TRBV6-5
J: TRBJ2-4
D: -
length: 15
CDR3: CASTYDTGSKNIQYF
DNA: TGTGCCAGCACTTATGACACAGGGTCCAAAAACATTCAGTACTTC

size: -
V: TRBV28
J: TRBJ2-7
D: -
length: 11
CDR3: CASSFSRAQYF
DNA: TGTGCCAGCAGTTTCTCAAGGGCACAGTACTTC

size: few
V: TRBV18
J: TRBJ1-5
D: -
length: 15
CDR3: CASSPLSDSNQPQHF
DNA: TGTGCCAGCTCACCACTGTCCGATAGCAATCAGCCCCAGCATTTT

size: few
V: TRBV20-1
J: TRBJ2-1
D: -
length: 12
CDR3: CSARPGYNEQFF
DNA: TGCAGTGCTAGGCCGGGGTACAATGAGCAGTTCTTC

size: -
V: TRBV12-3/TRBV12-4
J: TRBJ1-5
D: TRBD1
length: 14
CDR3: CASRFGTVNQPQHF
DNA: TGTGCCAGCAGGTTCGGGACAGTGAATCAGCCCCAGCATTTT

size: -
V: TRBV20-1
J: TRBJ2-2
D: -
length: 17
CDR3: CCAVLSLTGANTGELFF
DNA: TGCTGTGCCGTACTCTCTTTGACAGGCGCGAACACCGGGGAGCTGTTTTTT

size: -
V: TRBV10-3
J: TRBJ2-7
D: -
length: 14
CDR3: CAIGPAAAGYEQYF
DNA: TGTGCCATCGGGCCAGCGGCCGCCGGATACGAGCAGTACTTC

size: -
V: TRBV15
J: TRBJ2-1
D: -
length: 13
CDR3: CATSLWGNNEQFF
DNA: TGTGCCACCAGCCTGTGGGGGAACAATGAGCAGTTCTTC

size: -
V: TRBV18
J: TRBJ2-5
D: -
length: 15
CDR3: CASSPGSSGEETQYF
DNA: TGTGCCAGCTCACCTGGATCCTCCGGGGAAGAGACCCAGTACTTC

size: -
V: TRBV20-1
J: TRBJ2-3
D: TRBD2
length: 12
CDR3: CSALAGVDTQYF
DNA: TGCAGTGCTTTAGCGGGGGTAGATACGCAGTATTTT

size: few
V: TRBV10-3
J: TRBJ2-6
D: TRBD1
length: 15
CDR3: CATTGTEFRANVLTF
DNA: TGTGCCACAACCGGGACAGAATTCAGGGCCAACGTCCTGACTTTC

size: -
V: TRBV10-2
J: TRBJ2-5
D: -
length: 16
CDR3: CASSSSAHRPQETQYF
DNA: TGCGCCAGCAGTTCTAGCGCCCACAGGCCCCAAGAGACCCAGTACTTC

size: -
V: TRBV5-1
J: TRBJ2-5
D: TRBD2
length: 15
CDR3: CASSLASGGAETQYF
DNA: TGCGCCAGCAGCTTGGCTAGCGGGGGCGCGGAGACCCAGTACTTC

size: -
V: TRBV7-4
J: TRBJ2-1
D: -
length: 15
CDR3: CASSLTQVSYNEQFF
DNA: TGTGCCAGCAGCTTAACACAGGTTTCCTACAATGAGCAGTTCTTC

size: -
V: TRBV12-3/TRBV12-4
J: TRBJ1-6
D: TRBD1
length: 15
CDR3: CASSLSWQGAFPLHF
DNA: TGTGCCAGCAGTTTATCGTGGCAGGGGGCTTTCCCCCTCCACTTT

size: -
V: TRBV5-1
J: TRBJ2-1
D: -
length: 12
CDR3: CASSPENNEQFF
DNA: TGCGCCAGCAGCCCTGAGAACAATGAGCAGTTCTTC

size: few
V: TRBV3-1
J: TRBJ2-1
D: -
length: 16
CDR3: CASSQLQRRDLNEQFF
DNA: TGTGCCAGCAGCCAACTCCAAAGGAGGGATCTGAATGAGCAGTTCTTC

size: many
V: TRBV29-1
J: TRBJ2-3
D: -
length: 12
CDR3: CSGTPSTDTQYF
DNA: TGCAGCGGAACCCCAAGCACAGATACGCAGTATTTT

size: few
V: TRBV4-1
J: TRBJ2-1
D: TRBD2
length: 16
CDR3: CASSQIGTSGIYEQFF
DNA: TGCGCCAGCAGCCAAATCGGGACTAGCGGTATTTATGAGCAGTTCTTC

size: -
V: TRBV5-1
J: TRBJ2-7
D: -
length: 14
CDR3: CASSFDPDYYEQYF
DNA: TGCGCCAGCAGCTTTGATCCAGATTACTACGAGCAGTACTTC

size: many
V: TRBV10-3
J: TRBJ2-5
D: TRBD1
length: 14
CDR3: CAISPGQGPETQYF
DNA: TGTGCCATCAGCCCGGGACAGGGGCCCGAGACCCAGTACTTC

size: few
V: TRBV20-1
J: TRBJ2-1
D: TRBD2
length: 16
CDR3: CSALLRAGGSYNEQFF
DNA: TGCAGTGCTCTCCTCAGGGCGGGGGGGTCCTACAATGAGCAGTTCTTC

size: many
V: TRBV29-1
J: TRBJ2-1
D: -
length: 16
CDR3: CSVDGRSEGTYNEQFF
DNA: TGCAGCGTTGATGGAAGGTCGGAGGGGACGTACAATGAGCAGTTCTTC

size: -
V: TRBV6-6
J: TRBJ1-2
D: -
length: 13
CDR3: CASTSSLNYGYTF
DNA: TGTGCCAGCACCTCGTCCCTAAACTATGGCTACACCTTC

size: -
V: TRBV6-1
J: TRBJ2-2
D: -
length: 15
CDR3: CASRRTILATGELFF
DNA: TGTGCCAGCAGACGTACTATACTAGCCACCGGGGAGCTGTTTTTT

size: -
V: TRBV5-1
J: TRBJ2-1
D: -
length: 15
CDR3: CASSLDGTAYNEQFF
DNA: TGCGCCAGCAGCTTGGATGGCACTGCCTACAATGAGCAGTTCTTC

size: few
V: TRBV12-3/TRBV12-4
J: TRBJ1-1
D: TRBD1
length: 17
CDR3: CASSETGTGEKRTEAFF
DNA: TGTGCCAGCAGTGAAACCGGGACAGGGGAGAAGCGCACTGAAGCTTTCTTT